Listed below are T cell receptor beta chains from one sample, sequenced in a study of blood T cell repertoires in COVID-19. Measured with immunoSEQ multiplex PCR; TCRdb has only the in-frame clones, and not every one. The sample lists a few hundred thousand clones, about four fifths seen once, with under 3.5% in the top ten. The sequenced sample consisted of peripheral blood. These receptors all come from a woman under 30 with acute or convalescent COVID-19. The CDR3 runs from the conserved cysteine through the conserved F or W. Each record gives: D gene, J gene, V gene, clone size, CDR3 protein, CDR3 DNA. A D gene is named only where the DNA matches it firmly. The size field is filled for only some rows; it gives once, few, many or a size class.

d_call: .; j_call: TRBJ1-5; v_call: TRBV19; clone_size: .; cdr3_aa: CASSIAVNQPQHF; cdr3_nt: TGTGCCAGTAGTATAGCAGTTAATCAGCCCCAGCATTTT
d_call: .; j_call: TRBJ1-6; v_call: TRBV5-6; clone_size: .; cdr3_aa: CASTMKRGGSPLHF; cdr3_nt: TGTGCCAGCACTATGAAACGCGGGGGATCACCCCTCCACTTT
d_call: TRBD1; j_call: TRBJ1-2; v_call: TRBV29-1; clone_size: few; cdr3_aa: CSVEKDRSYGYTF; cdr3_nt: TGCAGCGTTGAAAAGGACAGGAGTTATGGCTACACCTTC
d_call: .; j_call: TRBJ2-1; v_call: TRBV4-1; clone_size: .; cdr3_aa: CASSQDGLNPWNEQFF; cdr3_nt: TGCGCCAGCAGCCAAGATGGGCTAAACCCTTGGAATGAGCAGTTCTTC
d_call: .; j_call: TRBJ1-4; v_call: TRBV9; clone_size: .; cdr3_aa: CASSVEGRGTNEKLFF; cdr3_nt: TGTGCCAGCAGCGTAGAGGGCAGGGGAACTAATGAAAAACTGTTTTTT
d_call: TRBD1; j_call: TRBJ1-1; v_call: TRBV23-1; clone_size: .; cdr3_aa: CASSQPEDRVGTEAFF; cdr3_nt: TGCGCCAGCAGTCAACCCGAGGACAGGGTGGGGACTGAAGCTTTCTTT
d_call: TRBD2; j_call: TRBJ2-5; v_call: TRBV28; clone_size: .; cdr3_aa: CASSPDAGLAGGWETQYF; cdr3_nt: TGTGCCAGCAGTCCCGACGCCGGACTAGCGGGAGGCTGGGAGACCCAGTACTTC
d_call: TRBD2; j_call: TRBJ2-1; v_call: TRBV4-1; clone_size: few; cdr3_aa: CASSQGLAGDYNEQFF; cdr3_nt: TGCGCCAGCAGCCAAGGGTTAGCGGGGGATTACAATGAGCAGTTCTTC
d_call: .; j_call: TRBJ1-1; v_call: TRBV12-3/TRBV12-4; clone_size: .; cdr3_aa: CASSQRQSSEAFF; cdr3_nt: TGTGCCAGCAGCCAGAGACAGAGTAGTGAAGCTTTCTTT
d_call: TRBD1; j_call: TRBJ2-7; v_call: TRBV30; clone_size: .; cdr3_aa: CAGQDAYEQYF; cdr3_nt: TGTGCCGGACAGGATGCCTACGAGCAGTACTTC
d_call: .; j_call: TRBJ2-1; v_call: TRBV3-1/TRBV3-2; clone_size: .; cdr3_aa: CASSQGWLAGDEQFF; cdr3_nt: TGTGCCAGCAGCCAAGGATGGCTAGCTGGCGATGAGCAGTTCTTC
d_call: TRBD2; j_call: TRBJ2-7; v_call: TRBV30; clone_size: .; cdr3_aa: CAWSSIAGGPYEQYF; cdr3_nt: TGTGCCTGGAGTTCTATAGCGGGAGGGCCGTACGAGCAGTACTTC
d_call: .; j_call: TRBJ2-3; v_call: TRBV4-2; clone_size: .; cdr3_aa: CASSQDRAGPTDTQYF; cdr3_nt: TGTGCCAGCAGCCAAGATCGGGCGGGCCCCACAGATACGCAGTATTTT
d_call: TRBD2; j_call: TRBJ2-5; v_call: TRBV11-2; clone_size: .; cdr3_aa: CASSHPSSGPQETQYF; cdr3_nt: TGTGCCAGCAGCCATCCATCTAGCGGGCCACAAGAGACCCAGTACTTC
d_call: .; j_call: TRBJ1-1; v_call: TRBV4-3; clone_size: .; cdr3_aa: CASSQDLQGRDTEAFF; cdr3_nt: TGCGCCAGCAGCCAAGATCTACAGGGCCGGGACACTGAAGCTTTCTTT
d_call: .; j_call: TRBJ1-5; v_call: TRBV27; clone_size: .; cdr3_aa: CASSLYPGQPQHF; cdr3_nt: TGTGCCAGCAGTTTGTACCCGGGTCAGCCCCAGCATTTT
d_call: TRBD1; j_call: TRBJ1-2; v_call: TRBV12-3/TRBV12-4; clone_size: .; cdr3_aa: CASSRQGSYGYTF; cdr3_nt: TGTGCCAGCAGCAGACAGGGATCGTATGGCTACACCTTC
d_call: TRBD2; j_call: TRBJ2-7; v_call: TRBV7-6; clone_size: .; cdr3_aa: CASSVGLAGYEQYF; cdr3_nt: TGTGCCAGCAGCGTAGGACTAGCGGGGTACGAGCAGTACTTC
d_call: TRBD2; j_call: TRBJ2-7; v_call: TRBV5-8; clone_size: .; cdr3_aa: CASSLGTTSGSSYEQYF; cdr3_nt: TGTGCCAGCAGCTTGGGGACGACTAGCGGGAGTTCCTACGAGCAGTACTTC
d_call: .; j_call: TRBJ2-7; v_call: TRBV4-1; clone_size: .; cdr3_aa: CASSQDRTVVYEQYF; cdr3_nt: TGCGCCAGCAGCCAAGATCGGACAGTAGTCTACGAGCAGTACTTC
d_call: .; j_call: TRBJ2-7; v_call: TRBV28; clone_size: .; cdr3_aa: CASRRDGYEQYF; cdr3_nt: TGTGCCAGCAGGCGGGATGGCTACGAGCAGTACTTC
d_call: .; j_call: TRBJ2-7; v_call: TRBV4-1; clone_size: once; cdr3_aa: CASSQGGAYEQYF; cdr3_nt: TGCGCCAGCAGCCAAGGGGGAGCCTACGAGCAGTACTTC
d_call: .; j_call: TRBJ2-5; v_call: TRBV3-1/TRBV3-2; clone_size: once; cdr3_aa: CASSQVGGQETQYF; cdr3_nt: TGTGCCAGCAGCCAAGTCGGCGGCCAAGAGACCCAGTACTTC
d_call: .; j_call: TRBJ2-7; v_call: TRBV6-5; clone_size: .; cdr3_aa: CASSLNHRTLSYEQYF; cdr3_nt: TGTGCCAGCAGTTTGAACCACAGGACCCTATCCTACGAGCAGTACTTC
d_call: .; j_call: TRBJ2-7; v_call: TRBV27; clone_size: .; cdr3_aa: CASSLSMSQLDYEQYF; cdr3_nt: TGTGCCAGCAGTTTATCGATGTCCCAACTCGATTACGAGCAGTACTTC
d_call: TRBD1; j_call: TRBJ2-2; v_call: TRBV7-2; clone_size: few; cdr3_aa: CASTRGQPNTGELFF; cdr3_nt: TGTGCCAGCACCAGGGGACAGCCCAACACCGGGGAGCTGTTTTTT
d_call: .; j_call: TRBJ1-3; v_call: TRBV11-3; clone_size: .; cdr3_aa: CASSSGQYGNTIYF; cdr3_nt: TGTGCCAGCAGCTCCGGACAGTACGGAAACACCATATATTTT
d_call: TRBD2; j_call: TRBJ2-7; v_call: TRBV13; clone_size: .; cdr3_aa: CASSGPGLAGTYEQYF; cdr3_nt: TGTGCCAGCAGCGGTCCAGGACTAGCGGGAACTTACGAGCAGTACTTC
d_call: .; j_call: TRBJ2-3; v_call: TRBV15; clone_size: .; cdr3_aa: CATSSTPNTDTQYF; cdr3_nt: TGTGCCACCAGCAGCACCCCTAATACAGATACGCAGTATTTT
d_call: TRBD1; j_call: TRBJ1-4; v_call: TRBV4-1; clone_size: .; cdr3_aa: CASSQGGRGTASNEKLFF; cdr3_nt: TGCGCCAGCAGCCAAGGAGGACGGGGGACAGCCTCTAATGAAAAACTGTTTTTT
d_call: .; j_call: TRBJ2-7; v_call: TRBV6-6; clone_size: .; cdr3_aa: CASSYSGQGDEEQYF; cdr3_nt: TGTGCCAGCAGTTACTCAGGGCAGGGTGACGAGGAGCAGTACTTC
d_call: .; j_call: TRBJ1-1; v_call: TRBV30; clone_size: .; cdr3_aa: CASGQSLNTEAFF; cdr3_nt: TGTGCCAGTGGACAGTCTTTGAACACTGAAGCTTTCTTT
d_call: .; j_call: TRBJ2-5; v_call: TRBV7-2; clone_size: .; cdr3_aa: CAGGLETQYF; cdr3_nt: TGTGCCGGGGGGTTGGAGACCCAGTACTTC
d_call: .; j_call: TRBJ2-1; v_call: TRBV7-6; clone_size: .; cdr3_aa: CASSGGGGRSFNEQFF; cdr3_nt: TGTGCCAGCAGTGGTGGGGGCGGGAGATCATTTAATGAGCAGTTCTTC
d_call: .; j_call: TRBJ2-1; v_call: TRBV6-2/TRBV6-3; clone_size: .; cdr3_aa: CASSQALIRGFDEQFF; cdr3_nt: TGTGCCAGCAGTCAAGCGCTCATTCGGGGGTTCGATGAGCAGTTCTTC
d_call: .; j_call: TRBJ2-7; v_call: TRBV10-2; clone_size: .; cdr3_aa: CASSEAYEQYF; cdr3_nt: TGCGCCAGCAGTGAGGCGTACGAGCAGTACTTC
d_call: TRBD1; j_call: TRBJ2-6; v_call: TRBV10-3; clone_size: .; cdr3_aa: CAISERGTGVSGANVLTF; cdr3_nt: TGTGCCATCAGTGAGAGGGGGACAGGGGTCTCTGGGGCCAACGTCCTGACTTTC
d_call: .; j_call: TRBJ2-7; v_call: TRBV7-9; clone_size: .; cdr3_aa: CASSADRNSYEQYF; cdr3_nt: TGTGCCAGCAGCGCAGACAGGAACTCCTACGAGCAGTACTTC
d_call: TRBD2; j_call: TRBJ2-1; v_call: TRBV11-1; clone_size: .; cdr3_aa: CASSLAGSGSYNEQFF; cdr3_nt: TGTGCCAGCAGCTTAGCGGGAAGCGGGAGCTACAATGAGCAGTTCTTC
d_call: TRBD1; j_call: TRBJ1-5; v_call: TRBV6-6; clone_size: once; cdr3_aa: CASSYTTGNSNQPQHF; cdr3_nt: TGTGCCAGCAGTTACACGACAGGGAATAGCAATCAGCCCCAGCATTTT
d_call: .; j_call: TRBJ2-2; v_call: TRBV24-1; clone_size: .; cdr3_aa: CATRTGNTGELFF; cdr3_nt: TGTGCCACCAGGACAGGGAACACCGGGGAGCTGTTTTTT
d_call: .; j_call: TRBJ2-1; v_call: TRBV2; clone_size: .; cdr3_aa: CASSELLWPDNEQFF; cdr3_nt: TGTGCCAGCAGTGAACTGCTCTGGCCCGACAATGAGCAGTTCTTC
d_call: .; j_call: TRBJ2-2; v_call: TRBV5-1; clone_size: .; cdr3_aa: CASRGELNTGELFF; cdr3_nt: TGCGCCAGCAGAGGAGAACTGAACACCGGGGAGCTGTTTTTT
d_call: .; j_call: TRBJ2-3; v_call: TRBV5-4; clone_size: .; cdr3_aa: CASSLYAVASTDTQYF; cdr3_nt: TGTGCCAGCAGCTTGTACGCGGTAGCTAGCACAGATACGCAGTATTTT
d_call: .; j_call: TRBJ1-2; v_call: TRBV5-1; clone_size: .; cdr3_aa: CASSSSQGFLAGYTF; cdr3_nt: TGCGCCAGCAGCAGCTCTCAGGGTTTTTTGGCTGGCTACACCTTC
d_call: .; j_call: TRBJ2-2; v_call: TRBV19; clone_size: .; cdr3_aa: CASSVGLTSNTGELFF; cdr3_nt: TGTGCCAGTAGTGTGGGACTGACGTCTAACACCGGGGAGCTGTTTTTT
d_call: .; j_call: TRBJ1-1; v_call: TRBV9; clone_size: .; cdr3_aa: CASSVGDYTEAFF; cdr3_nt: TGTGCCAGCAGCGTAGGAGACTACACTGAAGCTTTCTTT
d_call: .; j_call: TRBJ2-7; v_call: TRBV28; clone_size: .; cdr3_aa: CASRGPALGVSYEQYF; cdr3_nt: TGTGCCAGCAGAGGGCCGGCCTTAGGGGTTTCCTACGAGCAGTACTTC
d_call: .; j_call: TRBJ2-1; v_call: TRBV6-5; clone_size: few; cdr3_aa: CASKLQGGNEQFF; cdr3_nt: TGTGCCAGCAAACTGCAGGGCGGCAATGAGCAGTTCTTC
d_call: TRBD2; j_call: TRBJ2-3; v_call: TRBV6-4; clone_size: .; cdr3_aa: CASSEVAGEADTQYF; cdr3_nt: TGTGCCAGCAGTGAGGTAGCGGGAGAAGCAGATACGCAGTATTTT